Presented here are 20 T cell receptor beta chains from one specimen sequenced in a study of blood T cell repertoires in COVID-19. Here immunoSEQ multiplex PCR was the method, and the copy in TCRdb shows in-frame clones only, minus some. Of fewer than 400,000 clones detected, over 75% appear once; the ten largest clones hold less than 2.5%. Material: PBMCs or T cells enriched from blood (not recorded which). The receptors stem from a man younger than 45 who had recovered from COVID-19.

With regard to this clone: At one boundary the junction diverges from the germline segment, which might be a read error. The chain uses TRBV7-7 and TRBJ2-7, with D maybe TRBD2 (6 bases). Germline CDR1 SSHAT, CDR2 FNYEAQ (reference sequence). The CDR3 is made up of 15 amino acids. CDR3 in amino acids: CASSFAFSGAYEQYF. In DNA, the CDR3 is TGTGCTAGCAGCTTTGCTTTCTCGGGAGCCTACGAGCAGTACTTC.

The chain carries TRBV2 and TRBJ2-3; 12 positions match TRBD2. This CDR3 is 19 amino acids long. Germline loops: CDR1 SNHLY, CDR2 FYNNEI. V lost 8 bases and J lost 1; bases outside the gene matches: 16. The CDR3 spells CASLWRATSGGIRTDTQYF. The CDR3 region has the DNA TGTGCCAGCCTGTGGCGAGCGACTAGCGGGGGAATTCGCACAGATACGCAGTATTTT.

The V gene is TRBV19, the J gene TRBJ2-7; 9 bases match TRBD1. Per the germline V gene, CDR1 is LNHDA and CDR2 is SQIVND (reference sequence). Trimming took 6 bases from V and 3 from J; bases not matched to a gene: 3. The CDR3 has 13 amino acids. The CDR3 protein is CASSRTGVYEQYF. Written as DNA, the CDR3 is TGTGCCAGTAGCCGGACAGGGGTCTACGAGCAGTACTTC. Full variable domain (missing parts from reference TRBV19 and TRBJ2-7): DGGITQSPKYLFRKEGQNVTLSCEQNLNHDAMYWYRQDPGQGLRLIYYSQIVNDFQKGDIAEGYSVSREKKESFPLTVTSAQKNPTAFYLCASSRTGVYEQYFGPGTRLTVT.

This chain uses TRBV4-2 with TRBJ2-3, with a weak D call TRBD2 (5 bases). Trimming stripped 1 base from V and 2 bases from J, with 7 bases between. Germline V gene lookup returns CDR1 LGHNA and CDR2 YNFKEQ. The CDR3 is 14 residues long. The CDR3 protein is CASSQGTPTDTQYF. The CDR3 bases are TGTGCCAGCAGCCAAGGGACTCCCACAGATACGCAGTATTTT.

This clone showed up many times. This rearrangement joins TRBV27 to TRBJ1-5, with 8 bases matching TRBD1. CDR1 and CDR2 (germline): MNHEY, SMNVEV (reference sequence). CDR3 length: 15 residues. V was clipped by 6 bases and J by 4 bases; unmatched bases: 8. CDR3 residues: CASSLGQGRNQPQHF. In DNA form, the CDR3 reads TGTGCCAGCAGCCTCGGACAGGGTCGAAATCAGCCCCAGCATTTT.

This clone was detected only a few times. The rearrangement joins TRBV30 to TRBJ1-2; 8 bases are shared with TRBD1. This CDR3 region has 15 residues. Per germline, CDR1 GTSNPN and CDR2 SVGIG (reference sequence). With V trimmed by 3 bases and J by 2 bases, 8 bases remained unmatched. The CDR3 reads CAWSDVRQGNYGYTF. The CDR3, as DNA: TGTGCCTGGAGCGACGTCCGACAGGGGAACTATGGCTACACCTTC.

J is TRBJ1-3 and V is TRBV7-9; 9 bases align to TRBD1. The CDR3 runs 16 residues. V shed 5 bases, J shed 2 bases, and the junction held 7 bases outside the gene matches. CDR1 and CDR2 from the germline V gene are SEHNR and FQNEAQ (reference sequence). DNA of the CDR3: TGTGCCAGCAGCGCCTACAGGGGGCATGCTGGAAACACCATATATTTT. Amino acid sequence: CASSAYRGHAGNTIYF. Using reference TRBV7-9 and TRBJ1-3 for the parts outside the CDR3, the full variable domain is DTGVSQNPRHKITKRGQNVTFRCDPISEHNRLYWYRQTLGQGPEFLTYFQNEAQLEKSRLLSDRFSAERPKGSFSTLEIQRTEQGDSAMYLCASSAYRGHAGNTIYFGEGSWLTVV.

This chain connects TRBV4-2 to TRBJ2-4, with 8 bases lining up with TRBD2. The germline CDR1 and CDR2 sequences are LGHNA and YNFKEQ. The CDR3 sequence is 15 residues long. Unmatched junction bases numbered 4, after V lost 1 base and J lost 5 bases. The CDR3 DNA reads as TGTGCCAGCAGCCAAGCCGGGGGGGCGCAAAACATTCAGTACTTC. It encodes CASSQAGGAQNIQYF.

V is TRBV19 and J is TRBJ2-7; a weak D match, TRBD1 (6 bases). Trimming removed 5 bases at V and 6 bases at J, with 17 bases between. The CDR3 is 14 residues long. Germline V gene data show CDR1 as LNHDA and CDR2 as SQIVND (reference sequence). CDR3 protein: CASSLTGSLLEQYF. The CDR3 DNA sequence: TGTGCCAGTAGTTTGACAGGTTCCCTCCTCGAGCAGTACTTC.

The chain combines TRBV7-8 with TRBJ2-1; tentatively, D is TRBD1 (6 bases). Deletions cut 3 bases from V and 8 bases from J, with 17 bases between. Germline V gene data show CDR1 as SGHVS and CDR2 as FQNEAQ. The CDR3 runs to 15 residues. CDR3 sequence: CASSLDQTGSDEQFF. The CDR3 nucleotides are TGTGCCAGCAGCTTGGATCAAACAGGGAGTGATGAGCAGTTCTTC.

This chain connects TRBV6-6 to TRBJ1-4; TRBD1 is a possible D gene (6 bases). This CDR3 is 14 amino acids long. Germline V CDR1 and CDR2: MNHNY, SVGAGI (reference sequence). V was shortened by 7 bases and J by 3 bases, with 12 bases between the two germline ends. The DNA of the CDR3 is TGTGCCAGCACTCTAGGGGGTGCTAATGAAAAACTGTTTTTT. Its translation: CASTLGGANEKLFF.

This chain uses TRBV6-2 or TRBV6-3 with TRBJ2-1, with 14 bases fitting TRBD2. V dropped 4 bases and J dropped 5; count of bases not matched to a gene: 4. The CDR3 totals 16 residues. Germline loops: CDR1 MNHEY, CDR2 SVGEGT. As DNA, the CDR3 is TGTGCCAGCAGTTCGGGACTAGCGGGGGTAAACAATGAGCAGTTCTTC. Its translation: CASSSGLAGVNNEQFF.

The gene calls are TRBV12-3 or TRBV12-4 and TRBJ1-5; 9 bases line up with TRBD1. Trimming removed 5 bases from V and 9 bases from J; junction bases left unmatched: 5. The CDR3 extends over 13 amino acids. CDR3 sequence reads: CASSPGQGRPQHF. The CDR3 nucleotides are TGTGCCAGCAGTCCGGGACAGGGTAGGCCCCAGCATTTT.

The chain has TRBV5-1 and TRBJ1-3, with TRBD1 identical over 8 bases. In germline, CDR1 is SGHRS, CDR2 YFSETQ. This CDR3 spans 16 amino acids. The V gene end was trimmed by 3 bases and the J gene end by 1 base; junction bases not matched to a gene: 6. The CDR3 DNA follows: TGCGCCAGCAGCTCCCTGGACAGGGCTTCTGGAAACACCATATATTTT. Translating gives CASSSLDRASGNTIYF.

The CDR3 loop reads CASSKIGTGGYEQYF. CDR3 in DNA: TGTGCCAGTAGTAAGATCGGGACAGGGGGCTACGAGCAGTACTTC. The chain is built from TRBV19 and TRBJ2-7, with TRBD1 matching 11 bases. V shed 4 bases, J shed 3 bases, and the junction held 5 bases outside the gene matches. The germline V gene encodes CDR1 LNHDA and CDR2 SQIVND (reference sequence). The CDR3 extends over 15 amino acids.

This clone was detected only a few times. V is TRBV29-1 and J is TRBJ1-2; TRBD1 matches at 8 bases. V dropped 3 bases and J dropped 2; count of bases not matched to a gene: 5. Per germline, CDR1 SQVTM and CDR2 ANQGSEA. The CDR3 has 14 amino acids. The CDR3 DNA follows: TGCAGCGTTGACGCCGGACAGGGCAACTATGGCTACACCTTC. Amino acid sequence: CSVDAGQGNYGYTF. Full variable domain (outside the CDR3, taken from reference TRBV29-1 and TRBJ1-2): SAVISQKPSRDICQRGTSLTIQCQVDSQVTMMFWYRQQPGQSLTLIATANQGSEATYESGFVIDKFPISRPNLTFSTLTVSNMSPEDSSIYLCSVDAGQGNYGYTFGSGTRLTVV.

Only a few counts were recorded for this clone. The V call is TRBV3-1 (or the pseudogene TRBV3-2), the J call TRBJ2-7; tentatively, D is TRBD1 (6 bases). CDR3 size: 14 residues. Between the trimmed V and J ends, which lost 5 bases and 3 bases, there was a span of 14 bases. Germline CDR1 reads LGHDT; CDR2 reads YNNKEL (reference sequence). CDR3 sequence reads: CASSSFDRHYEQYF. The CDR3 DNA reads as TGTGCCAGCAGCTCCTTTGACAGGCACTACGAGCAGTACTTC.

The gene calls are TRBV7-3 and TRBJ1-5, with D possibly matching TRBD1 (6 bases). Trimming removed 3 bases at V and 4 bases at J, with 10 bases between. Looked up from germline, CDR1 is SGHTA and CDR2 is FQGTGA. CDR3 length: 14 amino acids. CDR3 coding DNA: TGTGCCAGCAGCTTGGCAGGGGCTAATCAGCCCCAGCATTTT. It specifies CASSLAGANQPQHF. Full variable domain (missing parts from reference TRBV7-3 and TRBJ1-5): GAGVSQTPSNKVTEKGKYVELRCDPISGHTALYWYRQSLGQGPEFLIYFQGTGAADDSGLPNDRFFAVRPEGSVSTLKIQRTERGDSAVYLCASSLAGANQPQHFGDGTRLSIL.

The chain has TRBV25-1 and TRBJ1-1, with D hard to call. V lost 6 bases and J lost 1, with 12 bases in between. Germline V gene sequence: CDR1 MGHDK, CDR2 SYGVNS. This CDR3 spans 14 amino acids. This CDR3 reads CASSPRTTNTEAFF. In nucleotides, the CDR3 is TGTGCCAGCAGCCCAAGAACTACGAACACTGAAGCTTTCTTT.

The rearrangement uses TRBV6-5 and TRBJ1-4; TRBD1 aligns across 8 bases. The CDR3 spans 12 residues. The germline CDR1 and CDR2 sequences are MNHEY and SVGAGI. Trimming removed 8 bases from V and 8 bases from J; junction bases left unmatched: 4. The CDR3 DNA follows: TGTGCCAGCGGGACAGGTGGGGAAAAACTGTTTTTT. It translates to CASGTGGEKLFF.